This T cell receptor beta chain was observed in a study of T-cell reconstitution after alpha-beta-depleted transplantation in children. Study observations and caveats: There were reportedly several hundred expanded graft clones from which alpha-beta T cells came about two months after transplant.

Construction of the TCRbeta library involved unique molecular identifiers. TCRdb analysed the PCR reads with MiXCR anew, one entry per CDR3 protein. The data contain 440,000 or so distinct CDR3 sequences, around two fifths of them singletons. A note on this clonotype: The antigen remains undetermined.

V was clipped by 6 bases and J by 4 bases; unmatched bases: 15. CDR3 size: 16 residues. Germline CDR1 reads DFQATT; CDR2 reads SNEGSKA (reference sequence). The chain carries TRBV20-1 and TRBJ2-7; 10 positions match TRBD2. The receptor comes from a girl aged 2-9 years with aplastic anemia, due to receive a stem cell transplant. The sample here was PBMCs, taken before TCRalphabeta/CD19-depleted stem cell transplant. The CDR3 DNA reads TGCAGTGCGGCTCTAGCGGGAGTTGAAGGGAGTTACGAGCAGTACTTC. Its protein is CSAALAGVEGSYEQYF.